The rows below give T cell receptor beta chains drawn from one sample of a study of T cell responses to AZD1222 COVID-19 vaccine. Produced via immunoSEQ multiplex PCR; TCRdb's table is partial and in-frame only. The data show 80,000 or so clones, under 95% seen once. This specimen was peripheral blood, taken on day 0 of MenACWY control vaccination. These receptors came from an adult in good health. Each CDR3 is given with its conserved first and last residue. Each record gives: D gene, V gene, clone size, J gene, CDR3 DNA, CDR3 protein. D genes are given only for firm matches. Some rows mark clone size as missing; the rest say once, few, many or name a class of expanded clone.

TRBD2	TRBV4-3	-	TRBJ2-1	TGCGCCAGCAGCCACCCCTTGGCTAGCGGGTTTAATGAGCAGTTCTTC	CASSHPLASGFNEQFF
-	TRBV6-5	-	TRBJ1-5	TGTGCCAGCAGACGTAAGGGCGAGGGCAATCAGCCCCAGCATTTT	CASRRKGEGNQPQHF
TRBD1	TRBV19	-	TRBJ1-2	TGTGCCAGTAGTATTGGGACAGGTGGGGGCTATGGCTACACCTTC	CASSIGTGGGYGYTF
TRBD2	TRBV27	-	TRBJ2-2	TGTGCCAGCAGTTTCATCACTAGCGGGAGGGCCACCACCGGGGAGCTGTTTTTT	CASSFITSGRATTGELFF
-	TRBV6-6	-	TRBJ2-7	TGTGCCAGCAGTCCCTCCCCGGGCGCCGGGTATATCTACGAGCAGTACTTC	CASSPSPGAGYIYEQYF
-	TRBV2	-	TRBJ2-7	TGTGCCAGCAGTGTTGGGGGCGAATTTTACGAGCAGTACTTC	CASSVGGEFYEQYF
TRBD1	TRBV9	-	TRBJ1-5	TGTGCCAGCTCGGGACAGGGCAATCAGCCCCAGCATTTT	CASSGQGNQPQHF
-	TRBV7-2	-	TRBJ2-1	TGTGCCAGCAGCGCTCTCAATGAGCAGTTCTTC	CASSALNEQFF
-	TRBV5-6	-	TRBJ2-5	TGTGCCAGCAGCTTGGCCTCGGGGGAGACCCAGTACTTC	CASSLASGETQYF
TRBD1	TRBV28	-	TRBJ2-4	TGTGCCAGCAGTCCTGGGGCAGGGGGATTGGACATTCAGTACTTC	CASSPGAGGLDIQYF
-	TRBV7-2	few	TRBJ2-1	TGTGCCAGCAGCGTGGGCCCGGGAGCCTACAATGAGCAGTTCTTC	CASSVGPGAYNEQFF
-	TRBV28	-	TRBJ2-7	TGTGCCAGCAGTTTTGCGGTCTACGAGCAGTACTTC	CASSFAVYEQYF
TRBD2	TRBV7-2	-	TRBJ2-3	TGTGCCAGCAGCTTAACGCCTAGCGGGAGAGGGACAGATACGCAGTATTTT	CASSLTPSGRGTDTQYF
-	TRBV18	-	TRBJ1-1	TGTGCCAGCTCACTTGGGCCGCCAGTTGGGATGAACACTGAAGCTTTCTTT	CASSLGPPVGMNTEAFF
-	TRBV4-3	-	TRBJ1-6	TGCGCCAGCAGCCAAGATTCCGGAGGGTCACCCCTCCACTTT	CASSQDSGGSPLHF
TRBD1	TRBV5-1	once	TRBJ1-2	TGCGCCAGCAGCGAGCCGGGACAGAACTATGGCTACACCTTC	CASSEPGQNYGYTF
TRBD1	TRBV6-5	few	TRBJ1-1	TGTGCCAGCAGTTATCAGGGGGCCGGGGCTTTCTTT	CASSYQGAGAFF
TRBD1	TRBV6-1	-	TRBJ1-1	TGTGCCAGCAGTGCCACAGGGGAGATATCAGGGACTGAAGCTTTCTTT	CASSATGEISGTEAFF
-	TRBV11-2	-	TRBJ1-4	TGTGCCAGCAGTTCACCAGGGGATGAAAAACTGTTTTTT	CASSSPGDEKLFF
-	TRBV9	once	TRBJ1-1	TGTGCCAGCAGCGTAGCTGGGGCCACTGAAGCTTTCTTT	CASSVAGATEAFF
-	TRBV27	many	TRBJ1-1	TGTGCCAGCAGTCCTCGGGATTACACTGAAGCTTTCTTT	CASSPRDYTEAFF
TRBD2	TRBV6-5	-	TRBJ2-7	TGTGCCAGCAGGCCTCTAGCGGGGGGCTCCTACGAGCAGTACTTC	CASRPLAGGSYEQYF
-	TRBV6-2/TRBV6-3	-	TRBJ1-2	TGTGCCAGCAGTTCGAGTCTCGTTGTTTATCCAGGCTACACCTTC	CASSSSLVVYPGYTF
-	TRBV15	-	TRBJ1-5	TGTGCCACCAGCAGAGGGGTCTTGGATTTGGGCAATCAGCCCCAGCATTTT	CATSRGVLDLGNQPQHF
-	TRBV6-2/TRBV6-3	-	TRBJ1-2	TGTGCCAGCAGCTTCCCCCGGGTCAACTATGGCTACACCTTC	CASSFPRVNYGYTF
-	TRBV15	-	TRBJ2-7	TGTGCCACCAGCACCGAGGGATCCTCCTACGAGCAGTACTTC	CATSTEGSSYEQYF
-	TRBV30	-	TRBJ1-1	TGTGCCTGGGGGAACACTGAAGCTTTCTTT	CAWGNTEAFF
-	TRBV5-4	-	TRBJ1-6	TGTGCCAGCAGGGAGGGGTATTCGGATTCACCCCTCCACTTT	CASREGYSDSPLHF
-	TRBV7-3	-	TRBJ2-1	TGTGCCAGCAGCCCATCCCGGGACCCAAACAATGAGCAGTTCTTC	CASSPSRDPNNEQFF
TRBD1	TRBV6-5	-	TRBJ2-7	TGTGCCAGCAGTTACCCGATCCGGACAGGGGGCCACGAGCAGTACTTC	CASSYPIRTGGHEQYF
-	TRBV7-9	-	TRBJ2-5	TGTGCCAGCAATAGCGTCCAAGAGACCCAGTACTTC	CASNSVQETQYF
-	TRBV2	-	TRBJ1-1	TGTGCCAGCAGAGGCCTGGGCACTGAAGCTTTCTTT	CASRGLGTEAFF
-	TRBV19	-	TRBJ1-3	TGTGCCAGCGCCGACCTCCGGAGCTCTGGAAACACCATATATTTT	CASADLRSSGNTIYF
-	TRBV29-1	once	TRBJ2-2	TGCAGCGTCCTGAGAGGGACCGGGGAGCTGTTTTTT	CSVLRGTGELFF
TRBD1	TRBV7-2	few	TRBJ1-5	TGTGCCAGCTGGGGAGGGGGCAGGGGAAGGCAGCCCCAGCATTTT	CASWGGGRGRQPQHF
-	TRBV5-1	once	TRBJ2-2	TGCGCCAGCAGCTTGCTTGGGGACCCGAACACCGGGGAGCTGTTTTTT	CASSLLGDPNTGELFF
TRBD1	TRBV6-6	-	TRBJ1-2	TGTGCCAGCAGCCAGGACAGGTTAAACTATGGCTACACCTTC	CASSQDRLNYGYTF
-	TRBV30	-	TRBJ1-1	TGTGCCTGGAATATCGGAGGGGTAGGGACTGAAGCTTTCTTT	CAWNIGGVGTEAFF
-	TRBV10-3	-	TRBJ1-5	TGTGCCATCAGTGAGTCTGGACAGCCCCAGCATTTT	CAISESGQPQHF
-	TRBV19	-	TRBJ1-1	TGTGCCAGTACCCAATTGGGGGGGAGCGGGGCTTTCTTT	CASTQLGGSGAFF
-	TRBV5-1	once	TRBJ2-7	TGCGCCAGCAGGCTGAGCGTCGGGGAAGACGAGCAGTACTTC	CASRLSVGEDEQYF
-	TRBV27	-	TRBJ1-6	TGTGCCAGCAGTTTATCAGAAAATTCACCCCTCCACTTT	CASSLSENSPLHF
TRBD2	TRBV11-2	-	TRBJ2-7	TGTGCCAGCACCGTGGGGGGGGAGTCCTACGAGCAGTACTTC	CASTVGGESYEQYF
-	TRBV7-2	-	TRBJ2-7	TGTGCCAGCAGCTTAGCGTGGCTAGCGAAGCAGTACTTC	CASSLAWLAKQYF
-	TRBV28	once	TRBJ1-3	TGTGCCAGCAGTTTCCGGGACATCGGAAACACCATATATTTT	CASSFRDIGNTIYF
-	TRBV2	few	TRBJ2-5	TGTGCCAGCAGTGGTGCCTCGGGGAAGGAGACCCAGTACTTC	CASSGASGKETQYF
-	TRBV19	-	TRBJ1-1	TGTGCCAGTAGTTCCCGGAGCGGTGAAGCTTTCTTT	CASSSRSGEAFF
TRBD1	TRBV5-4	-	TRBJ1-4	TGTGCCAGCAGCATAGGGACAGGGAAGAATGAAAAACTGTTTTTT	CASSIGTGKNEKLFF
TRBD2	TRBV4-2	-	TRBJ2-3	TGTGCCAGCAGCCAAGATGGTGGGACTAGCGGCACAGATACGCAGTATTTT	CASSQDGGTSGTDTQYF
-	TRBV29-1	few	TRBJ1-1	TGCAGCGTTCTTCTTTCTGAAGCTTTCTTT	CSVLLSEAFF
-	TRBV6-5	-	TRBJ2-2	TGTGCCAGCAGTTACTCGCGGACGAACACCGGGGAGCTGTTTTTT	CASSYSRTNTGELFF
TRBD1	TRBV6-5	-	TRBJ1-5	TGTGCCAGCAGCCCGGACAGGGATATGCATCAGCCCCAGCATTTT	CASSPDRDMHQPQHF